The 21 T cell receptor beta chains listed next were all sequenced from one sample in a study of blood T cell repertoires in COVID-19 (dated by TCRdb to 2018 to 2021). Library generation was performed with the immunoSEQ multiplex PCR assay. TCRdb mirrors the immuneACCESS table, restricted to in-frame sequences. Some clones are absent from its copies; in checked studies, under half trace to an unresolved V gene, and the reason for the others is unknown. Counted in this sample were hundreds of thousands of clones; approximately 87% of them appeared once. Approximately 9.3% of the sample rests with the top ten. Sequenced input: PBMCs or T cells enriched from blood (not recorded which). The receptor set was obtained from a woman aged 50 to 60 who had recovered from COVID-19.

The chain uses TRBV12-5 and TRBJ1-1; 10 bases align to TRBD1. Germline assignment: CDR1 LGHNT and CDR2 FRNRAP. The CDR3 runs 13 residues. V lost 5 bases, J lost 8 bases, and 5 bases stayed unmatched. CDR3 coding DNA: TGTGCTAGTGGTCCATGGACAGGGGGAGAAGCTTTCTTT. Translation: CASGPWTGGEAFF.

The chain has TRBV11-2 and TRBJ1-2; D might be TRBD1 (6 bases). The CDR3 length is 12 residues. V lost 8 bases and J lost 3, with 10 bases in between. Per germline, CDR1 SGHAT and CDR2 FQNNGV. The DNA for the CDR3 is TGTGCCAGCGGCGCAGGGGACTATGGCTACACCTTC. It specifies CASGAGDYGYTF.

The count of this clone is one. The rearrangement uses TRBV7-8 and TRBJ1-3; TRBD1 is a possible D gene (6 bases). The V and J ends lost 1 base and 0 bases respectively, with 22 bases between them. This CDR3 contains 20 residues. The germline V gene encodes CDR1 SGHVS and CDR2 FQNEAQ. The CDR3 loop is CASSLVQRGQITSSGNTIYF. The CDR3 bases are TGTGCCAGCAGCTTAGTTCAGCGAGGACAGATAACATCCTCTGGAAACACCATATATTTT.

This clone was observed a handful of times. The chain's CDR3 is CASSASGGNEQFF. CDR3 DNA sequence: TGTGCCAGCAGCGCATCAGGGGGGAATGAGCAGTTCTTC. V is TRBV7-9 and J is TRBJ2-1; maybe TRBD1 (7 bases). Trimming removed 5 bases from V and 7 bases from J, with 12 bases in between. CDR1 is SEHNR, CDR2 FQNEAQ, per germline (reference sequence). CDR3 size: 13 residues.

The chain combines TRBV30 with TRBJ1-1; a possible D gene is TRBD1 (5 bases). V was trimmed by 5 bases and J by 0 bases, leaving 19 bases between them. Germline CDR1 reads GTSNPN; CDR2 reads SVGIG (reference sequence). This CDR3 has 16 amino acids. The chain's CDR3 is CAWETGYRTMNTEAFF. In nucleotides, the CDR3 is TGTGCCTGGGAAACAGGTTATAGGACGATGAACACTGAAGCTTTCTTT.

The rearrangement joins TRBV28 to TRBJ1-4; D uncertain. The germline V gene has CDR1 MDHEN and CDR2 SYDVKM. This CDR3 comprises 16 residues. V was clipped by 3 bases and J by 1 base, with 12 bases between them. CDR3: CASSLAPFGTNEKLFF. CDR3 DNA sequence: TGTGCCAGCAGTTTGGCACCATTTGGAACTAATGAAAAACTGTTTTTT.

The chain is built from TRBV4-1 and TRBJ1-1; no firm D call. Germline loops: CDR1 MGHRA, CDR2 YSYEKL. The V end was cut by 0 bases, the J end by 9 bases, with 17 bases between. This CDR3 is built from 15 residues. CDR3: CASSQELAGGLKAFF. The CDR3 DNA sequence: TGCGCCAGCAGCCAAGAATTGGCCGGAGGGCTGAAAGCTTTCTTT.

V and J are TRBV7-2 and TRBJ2-7; D may be TRBD2 (5 bases). This CDR3 has 16 amino acids. Between the trimmed V and J ends, which lost 5 bases and 5 bases, there was a span of 22 bases. CDR1 and CDR2 from the germline V gene are SGHTA and FQGNSA. The CDR3 bases are TGTGCCAGCAGCCCCGACTATCACGCAGCGGCGAACGAGCAGTACTTC. Amino acid sequence: CASSPDYHAAANEQYF.

This clone appeared a few times. The gene calls are TRBV6-5 and TRBJ1-1, with a possible D match to TRBD1 (5 bases). Germline V gene sequence: CDR1 MNHEY, CDR2 SVGAGI. The CDR3 runs 15 residues. Trimming pared 3 bases from V and 1 base from J, leaving 12 bases between. The CDR3 sequence: CASSYLGPQNTEAFF. The CDR3 coding sequence is TGTGCCAGCAGTTATCTGGGGCCCCAGAACACTGAAGCTTTCTTT.

The V call is TRBV7-9, the J call TRBJ2-5, with a tentative D call TRBD1 (5 bases). Germline V lookup: CDR1 SEHNR, CDR2 FQNEAQ (reference sequence). This CDR3 has 14 amino acids. Trimming removed 1 base from V and 5 bases from J, with 11 bases in between. CDR3 protein: CASSLDERGETQYF. The CDR3 region has the DNA TGTGCCAGCAGCTTAGATGAAAGGGGTGAGACCCAGTACTTC.

The chain has TRBV11-2 and TRBJ2-7; D remains ambiguous. The V end lost 2 bases, the J end lost 5 bases, and 16 bases lay between the germline ends. CDR1 is SGHAT, CDR2 FQNNGV, per germline. The length of the CDR3 is 15 residues. The CDR3 coding sequence is TGTGCCAGCAGCTTACTGGCACTACCCCTCCACGAGCAGTACTTC. It is translated as CASSLLALPLHEQYF.

The CDR3, as DNA: TGTGCCAGCAGCCCGTCAGCGGGGAGAGCAGATACGCAGTATTTT. It is translated as CASSPSAGRADTQYF. This chain connects TRBV3-1 (or the pseudogene TRBV3-2) to TRBJ2-3, with TRBD2 matching 7 bases. The CDR3 runs to 15 residues. Germline V lookup: CDR1 LGHDT, CDR2 YNNKEL (reference sequence). V gave up 4 bases and J gave up 4 bases; unmatched junction bases: 8.

V and J are TRBV19 and TRBJ1-1, with unresolved D. V was clipped by 4 bases and J by 0 bases, with 15 bases between them. The germline CDR1 and CDR2 sequences are LNHDA and SQIVND (reference sequence). This CDR3 comprises 16 residues. The chain's CDR3 is CASSTPRGFLNTEAFF. DNA of the CDR3: TGTGCCAGTAGTACGCCCCGAGGGTTCCTGAACACTGAAGCTTTCTTT.

The V and J genes are TRBV5-1 and TRBJ1-1; 10 nucleotides agree with TRBD1. V lost 4 bases, J lost 1 base, and 4 bases stayed unmatched. This CDR3 contains 15 residues. CDR1 is SGHRS and CDR2 is YFSETQ in the germline V gene. The CDR3 nucleotides are TGCGCCAGCAGCCTATGGGACAGGGGGAACACTGAAGCTTTCTTT. It translates to CASSLWDRGNTEAFF. The entire variable domain, with the rest obtained from reference TRBV5-1 and TRBJ1-1, is as follows: KAGVTQTPRYLIKTRGQQVTLSCSPISGHRSVSWYQQTPGQGLQFLFEYFSETQRNKGNFPGRFSGRQFSNSRSEMNVSTLELGDSALYLCASSLWDRGNTEAFFGQGTRLTVV.

The J gene is TRBJ1-5, the V gene TRBV6-5, with 7 positions matching TRBD1. V shed 6 bases, J shed 0 bases, and the junction held 5 bases outside the gene matches. Per germline, CDR1 MNHEY and CDR2 SVGAGI. The CDR3 has 15 residues. The CDR3 region is CASRPPGGSNQPQHF. For the CDR3, the DNA is TGTGCCAGCAGGCCTCCAGGGGGTAGCAATCAGCCCCAGCATTTT.

This clone appeared a single time. This chain links TRBV7-9 with TRBJ1-2; a possible D gene is TRBD1 (6 bases). Per germline, CDR1 SEHNR and CDR2 FQNEAQ (reference sequence). V was clipped by 6 bases and J by 3 bases, with 11 bases between them. This CDR3 contains 13 residues. CDR3: CASRRPGDYGYTF. Here the CDR3 DNA reads TGTGCCAGCAGACGACCAGGGGACTATGGCTACACCTTC.

This chain joins TRBV5-1 and TRBJ2-2, with 8 bases identical to TRBD1. Trimming removed 5 bases from V and 0 bases from J; junction bases left unmatched: 3. This CDR3 comprises 15 residues. Germline V gives CDR1 SGHRS, CDR2 YFSETQ. The CDR3 spells CASRRGQANTGELFF. The CDR3 DNA is TGCGCCAGCAGGCGGGGACAGGCGAACACCGGGGAGCTGTTTTTT.

The chain carries TRBV30 and TRBJ2-4, with 7 bases fitting TRBD1. CDR1 GTSNPN and CDR2 SVGIG come from the germline V gene (reference sequence). V shed 4 bases, J shed 4 bases, and the junction held 10 bases outside the gene matches. The CDR3 contains 15 residues. This CDR3 reads CAWMIQGTAKNIQYF. The CDR3 nucleotides are TGTGCCTGGATGATCCAGGGGACAGCGAAAAACATTCAGTACTTC.

This clone was seen a few times. The rearrangement joins TRBV30 to TRBJ1-3; no clear D gene. Trimming removed 0 bases at V and 1 base at J, with 10 bases between. The CDR3 contains 15 residues. Germline lookup yields CDR1 GTSNPN and CDR2 SVGIG (reference sequence). The CDR3 protein is CAWSVLGGSGNTIYF. The CDR3 bases are TGTGCCTGGAGTGTACTCGGAGGGTCTGGAAACACCATATATTTT.

V usage is TRBV6-5 and J usage is TRBJ1-1; TRBD1 aligns across 7 bases. Per germline, CDR1 MNHEY and CDR2 SVGAGI. CDR3 length equals 15 residues. V lost 4 bases and J lost 5; bases outside the gene matches: 10. CDR3 sequence reads: CASSSKTGMVTEAFF. CDR3 in DNA: TGTGCCAGCAGTTCCAAGACAGGGATGGTTACTGAAGCTTTCTTT.

The rearrangement links TRBV5-5 to TRBJ2-7, with TRBD2 identical over 8 bases. CDR1 and CDR2 from the germline V gene are SGHKS and YYEKEE (reference sequence). With V trimmed by 4 bases and J by 2 bases, 11 bases remained unmatched. The CDR3 spans 16 residues. CDR3 coding DNA: TGTGCCAGCAGCCGGCCCCCTAGCGGGCCTACCTACGAGCAGTACTTC. This encodes CASSRPPSGPTYEQYF. The whole variable domain, filled in from reference TRBV5-5 and TRBJ2-7, reads DAGVTQSPTHLIKTRGQQVTLRCSPISGHKSVSWYQQVLGQGPQFIFQYYEKEERGRGNFPDRFSARQFPNYSSELNVNALLLGDSALYLCASSRPPSGPTYEQYFGPGTRLTVT.